This record covers a single T cell receptor beta chain. No antigen is known for it. No quality values exist for individual bases; no much larger clone is one base distant. This entry comes from a study of cytomegalovirus exposure and HLA in healthy donors (dated by TCRdb to about 2017). Background for the entire study: According to an earlier analysis of 587 of the donors, about 180 million T cells yielded approximately 120 million unique TCR beta sequences and 276 Gb of sequence data. An earlier analysis of 587 of the donors used high-throughput TCR beta sequencing to judge whether each TCR beta V gene segment behaved as functional or pseudogenic. In addition to the first cohort of 650 to 750 subjects, a separate validation cohort of over 90 different subjects was used. Because of strong linkage in the cohort, five DR-DQ haplotypes were treated as single units for association and clustering. The study combined high-throughput TCR immunosequencing, statistical association of individual TCRs with disease status, and machine learning to predict cytomegalovirus infection status. Donor age, sex, ethnicity and CMV serostatus were collected together with the repertoire data. In the later analysis, no new phenotypic data were used to find candidate immune exposures; instead, reliance was placed on TCR beta sequences and their occurrence across donors. Every discovery cohort repertoire had been produced on one sequencing platform. Among 300 to 500 genotyped donors of the cohort, an average of around 250,000 unique TCR beta nucleotide sequences was sequenced per donor, of which about 18% were non-productive. HLA typing included class I and class II loci at four-digit resolution. The number of donors typed differed by locus, with roughly 629-640 for A, B, C, DRB1 and DQB1, about 500 for DQA1, 606 for DPA1, and about 450 for DPB1. To study patterns of TCR occurrence, a later analysis re-analyzed previously published TCR beta repertoires from around 660 donors and added high-resolution HLA genotyping. The aim of the study was to test whether cataloging public T cell receptors could identify signatures of past pathogen exposure. A later genetic analysis took genome-wide SNP genotypes for about 55% of the 666 donors and used that subset as a discovery cohort. The study profiled the T cell repertoires of about 720 subjects by immunosequencing and related them to cytomegalovirus serostatus. Of the roughly 400 genotyped donors, approximately 83% fell in the genetic ancestry cluster associated with self-reported Caucasian donors. Approximately 310 gigabases of sequencing data and around 87 million unique TCR sequences were included in an early release covering about 700 HLA-typed donors.

Points the paper makes about the study in general: In this cohort, only TCR beta chains were sequenced, and detectable features were limited by the absence of alpha or paired-chain data. Correlated functional status among segregating V segments might be attributable to linkage disequilibrium, but an unknown experimental factor could not be ruled out. A later analysis associated 16,951 TCR beta sequences with specific HLA alleles at a false discovery rate of 0.05. Because HLA typing was unavailable for some donors at each locus, only the typed subset was used in association tests. In a later analysis, HLA-associated TCR beta chains were found to be more clonally expanded and to have lower generation probabilities than equally common non-associated chains. A total of around 150 TCR beta chains were listed by the study as associated with cytomegalovirus. A few of the identified cytomegalovirus-associated TCR beta chains were confirmed in vitro to be specific for cytomegalovirus antigens. The classifier was reported to diagnose cytomegalovirus status with high specificity and sensitivity in both the original cohort and the validation cohort. In a later analysis, TCR association rates were found to vary across HLA loci, with the most associated TCRs seen for DRB1 alleles and the fewest for HLA-C alleles. The presence/absence analyses assumed that sequencing depth was roughly uniform across donors, and that assumption may not be true. An association between a missense DCLRE1C variant and V-gene and J-gene trimming of TCR beta chains was found in a later genetic analysis and replicated in an independent cohort. Most TCR sequences were seen in very few donors, while some public TCRs were found in many individuals. Broadly in line with IMGT annotations, most TCR beta V segments showed up in productive rearrangements about 87% or about 30% of the time in an earlier analysis of several hundred of the donors. A cluster of highly shared sequence variants was judged likely to be a technical artifact of the sequencing pipeline. The authors suggested that the approach could potentially be generalized to other disease states and immunological phenotypes. A further reported finding was that TCR beta sequences accurately predicted the HLA-A and HLA-B alleles for most subjects in the first cohort. According to a later analysis, parvovirus B19, influenza, CMV and Epstein-Barr virus appeared linked to several top co-occurrence clusters. Compared with the roughly 700-donor mean, donors in an Asian-associated ancestry cluster had fewer N-insertions in productive TCRs, according to a later genetic analysis. Because counts were too low, some 17 rarely observed V segments, including chromosome 9 orphons, were excluded from the earlier analysis of about 500 of the donors. Assigning TCR associations to individual alleles was difficult when HLA alleles, especially DR and DQ, strongly co-occurred. A later analysis found that most CMV-associated TCR beta chains appeared HLA-restricted, with HLA associations seemingly driven largely by CMV exposure. The only immune exposure information available for the cohort was CMV serostatus.

The method was the immunoSEQ multiplex PCR assay. The multiplex PCR relied on a mix of 60 forward primers for TCR Vbeta segments and 13 reverse primers for TCR Jbeta segments. The CDR3 region of rearranged TCR beta genes was amplified from genomic DNA with a multiplex PCR assay. Amplified TCR beta libraries were sequenced as 87-base-pair reads on the Illumina HiSeq System. The original methods were these. Across the 500 to 850 repertoires, a later analysis counted tens of millions of unique TCR beta chains, around 11 million of which were shared by at least two donors. A nearest-neighbor algorithm error-corrected the raw reads and collapsed the reads into unique sequences, merging closely related sequences to remove PCR and sequencing errors. V, D and J gene segments were assigned by aligning CDR3 sequences to IMGT reference sequences. For a sequence to be retained, at least a six-nucleotide match to both a V gene segment and a J gene segment was required. Rearrangements were called productive when the CDR3 lacked stop codons and stayed in frame with V and J; all others were non-productive. CDR3 was defined by IMGT convention, running from the second conserved V-encoded cysteine to the conserved J-encoded phenylalanine. In an earlier analysis of some 550 of the donors, sequences lacking an unambiguous match to a single V gene segment were excluded. In an earlier analysis of approximately 590 of the donors, a V segment was called functional when productive rearrangements were above 56.7%, and segregating when the standard deviation between donors exceeded 5%. A statistical classification framework was built to diagnose cytomegalovirus status from the catalog of TCR beta chain sequences. V and J gene assignment, in a later analysis, came from comparing TCR nucleotide sequences with IMGT/GENE-DB human TR gene sequences. A later analysis assigned CDR3 sequences and most-parsimonious VDJ recombination scenarios with the TCRdist pipeline. A later analysis defined each TCR beta chain by its CDR3 amino acid sequence plus V-gene family, and excluded reads lacking a unique V-gene family. To address suspected cross-contamination and a sequencing artifact, a later analysis removed a few hundred highly shared, low-generation-probability nucleotide sequences. A later analysis calculated a clonal expansion index for each public chain from normalized within-repertoire ranks of inferred template counts. A later analysis computed generation probabilities with a VDJ recombination model fitted to out-of-frame rearrangements, and checked the results against IGoR. In a later analysis, TCR-TCR, TCR-HLA and TCR-CMV co-occurrence was scored with hypergeometric tests, and a repertoire-size bias correction was applied to TCR pairs. To estimate false discovery rates, a later analysis permuted the HLA or CMV assignments 20 times. In a later analysis, co-occurring TCRs were grouped using DBSCAN, and TCRdist sequence similarity was added for clustering within HLA-allele-positive subsets. Co-occurrence clustering excluded repertoires with fewer than 30,000 or more than 120,000 public chains, plus five with anomalous nucleotide sharing. In its TCRdb copy, this immuneACCESS table keeps in-frame sequences only and misses some clones. Where compared with another copy, unresolved V genes explain less than half of these, and the others have no known cause. That table is the source of V, J and clone size, and D and trimming were worked out from the DNA. This sample gives 150,000 or so clones in total; approximately 79% of them show up just once. Roughly 0.68% of the sample belongs to the ten largest clones.

The cohort was made up of roughly 670 healthy bone marrow donors. Cohort members were all nominally healthy when sampled, although unrecorded immune exposures were likely present. The donor tested CMV seronegative and was one of the 352 seronegative cohort members. Each donor provided a peripheral blood sample, and peripheral blood mononuclear cells were used for TCR beta sequencing. Genomic DNA was extracted from the blood cell samples with the Qiagen DNeasy Blood Extraction Kit. This TCR was recovered from a male donor in good health and CMV-seronegative. The sample consisted of PBMCs.

The sequenced DNA is TGTGCCAGCAGCCCGCCCGCGGGGCAAGAGACCCAGTACTTC. Its amino acids are CASSPPAGQETQYF. Rearrangement joined TRBV5-6 to TRBJ2-5; TRBD2 is a possible D gene, resting on 6 matching bases. The junction carries 12 bases between V and J, which are trimmed by 4 bases and 2 bases respectively. Sequences SGHDT (CDR1) and YYEEEE (CDR2) are obtained from the germline V gene. The CDR3 measures 14 amino acids from cysteine to phenylalanine. The kept DNA is CDR3 alone, 42 bases in frame from the first base. The full variable domain, completed from the reference TRBV5-6 and TRBJ2-5 proteins outside the CDR3, reads DAGVTQSPTHLIKTRGQQVTLRCSPKSGHDTVSWYQQALGQGPQFIFQYYEEEERQRGNFPDRFSGHQFPNYSSELNVNALLLGDSALYLCASSPPAGQETQYFGPGTRLLVL.